The rows below give T cell receptor beta chains drawn from one sample of a study of blood T cell repertoires in COVID-19. Method: immunoSEQ multiplex PCR; TCRdb's copy keeps in-frame clones and lacks some. This sample has some 99,000 clones, with roughly 85% found just once. Sequencing used peripheral blood. These receptors were taken from a woman aged 60-70 years with acute or convalescent COVID-19. The CDR3 runs from the conserved cysteine through the conserved F or W. The order of the fields is CDR3 DNA, CDR3 protein, V gene, clone size, D gene, CDR3 length, J gene. The D gene is left open where the match is weak. Only some rows state a clone size, as once, few, many or a class for expanded clones.

TGTGCCAGCTCACCACCGGGGAGGGGGGGGATGAACACTGAAGCTTTCTTT,CASSPPGRGGMNTEAFF,TRBV18,few,NA,17,TRBJ1-1
TGTGCCAGCAGCTCGGAGATGGAGGGTACGCAGTATTTT,CASSSEMEGTQYF,TRBV7-3,NA,NA,13,TRBJ2-3
TGTGCCACCATGGGTCAGGCAGATACGCAGTATTTT,CATMGQADTQYF,TRBV7-9,NA,NA,12,TRBJ2-3
TGTGCCAGCAGCCAAGTTTCCGTTCGAGGGTCCGGCGAGCAGTACTTC,CASSQVSVRGSGEQYF,TRBV14,NA,NA,16,TRBJ2-7
TGTGCCAGGGGGGGGATTGATGGCAATCAGCCCCAGCATTTT,CARGGIDGNQPQHF,TRBV2,NA,NA,14,TRBJ1-5
TGTGCCAGCTCACCTAATTCAGACAGTCACTATGGCTACACCTTC,CASSPNSDSHYGYTF,TRBV18,NA,NA,15,TRBJ1-2
TGTGCCAGCAGCCAGCTGATCGCACCCAGGAATTCACCCCTCCACTTT,CASSQLIAPRNSPLHF,TRBV3-1/TRBV3-2,NA,NA,16,TRBJ1-6
TGTGCCAGCAGCTCCCAGAGGGGGGGAGCCCAACCAACTAATGAAAAACTGTTTTTT,CASSSQRGGAQPTNEKLFF,TRBV7-3,once,NA,19,TRBJ1-4
TGTGCCAGCAGCCCCCTGGACAGGAACTATGGCTACACCTTC,CASSPLDRNYGYTF,TRBV3-1/TRBV3-2,NA,TRBD1,14,TRBJ1-2
TGCGCCAGCAGCCAAGTGCGGGGCATCACCTCTGGAAACACCATATATTTT,CASSQVRGITSGNTIYF,TRBV4-3,few,NA,17,TRBJ1-3
TGTGCCAGTAGTCACCAACCTTCTAGCGGGCCCTACAATGAGCAGTTCTTC,CASSHQPSSGPYNEQFF,TRBV19,few,TRBD2,17,TRBJ2-1
TGTGCCAGCTCCGGGGGGGCAGGGCCATACGAGCAGTACTTC,CASSGGAGPYEQYF,TRBV18,NA,TRBD2,14,TRBJ2-7
TGTGCCAGTAACCAGGGTTTCTACTATGGCTACACCTTC,CASNQGFYYGYTF,TRBV19,NA,NA,13,TRBJ1-2
TGTGCCAGCAGCTTAGAGAGCAGGGCCAATGAGCAGTTCTTC,CASSLESRANEQFF,TRBV7-2,NA,NA,14,TRBJ2-1
TGTGCCAGCAGCTTAACGTTTGGGCAGATCAATGAGCAGTTCTTC,CASSLTFGQINEQFF,TRBV7-3,NA,NA,15,TRBJ2-1
TGTGCCAGCAGCTTCCCTCATCACGGGACTAGCACAGATACGCAGTATTTT,CASSFPHHGTSTDTQYF,TRBV7-9,NA,NA,17,TRBJ2-3
TGCAGTGCGCCAGGGCTCGATGGCTACACCTTC,CSAPGLDGYTF,TRBV20-1,NA,NA,11,TRBJ1-2
TGTGCCAGCAGTTACCCAGGGACTGGGGACGAGCAGTACTTC,CASSYPGTGDEQYF,TRBV6-6,NA,NA,14,TRBJ2-7
TGTGCCATCAGTGACGGGACTACCTACGAGCAGTACTTC,CAISDGTTYEQYF,TRBV10-3,NA,TRBD2,13,TRBJ2-7
TGTGCCAGCAAACAGGGGGATACGCAGTATTTT,CASKQGDTQYF,TRBV3-1/TRBV3-2,NA,TRBD1,11,TRBJ2-3
TGTGCCAGCGGGAGACAGGGTACTTTCGATGGCTACACCTTC,CASGRQGTFDGYTF,TRBV27,NA,TRBD1,14,TRBJ1-2
TGTGCCAGCAGCGTCGCCGACACCGGACAGAGAAACTTC,CASSVADTGQRNF,TRBV9,NA,NA,13,TRBJ2-4
TGTGCCATCAGCGAGATAAATCAGCCCCAGCATTTT,CAISEINQPQHF,TRBV10-3,NA,NA,12,TRBJ1-5
TGCGCCAGCAGCCAAGTAGGGGTTTCTTCATCGGGCACTGAAGCTTTCTTT,CASSQVGVSSSGTEAFF,TRBV4-3,NA,NA,17,TRBJ1-1
TGTGCCAGCAGCCTCTGGACAGGGTTTAATGAAAAACTGTTTTTT,CASSLWTGFNEKLFF,TRBV7-9,NA,TRBD1,15,TRBJ1-4
TGTGCCAGCAGCGTGGATAAGCGGGACGGATACAATGAGCAGTTCTTC,CASSVDKRDGYNEQFF,TRBV9,NA,TRBD2,16,TRBJ2-1
TGTGCCAGCAGCCAAAGGGGACTCCCTGAGCAGTTCTTC,CASSQRGLPEQFF,TRBV3-1/TRBV3-2,NA,NA,13,TRBJ2-1
TGTGCCAGCAGCTTAACAGGGCGAGGCACTGAAGCTTTCTTT,CASSLTGRGTEAFF,TRBV7-2,NA,NA,14,TRBJ1-1
TGTGCCTCACAGGGGACTGACAGGGGGCTATTCTACGAGCAGTACTTC,CASQGTDRGLFYEQYF,TRBV30,NA,TRBD1,16,TRBJ2-7
TGTGCCAGCAGTCCGGGACTAAAAGAGACCCAGTACTTC,CASSPGLKETQYF,TRBV12-3/TRBV12-4,NA,TRBD2,13,TRBJ2-5
TGTGCCAGCTCACCTCGAGACAGGGGACTTTTCGCAACTAATGAAAAACTGTTTTTT,CASSPRDRGLFATNEKLFF,TRBV18,NA,TRBD1,19,TRBJ1-4
TGTGCCAGCAGTTTTTCCTCGGAGGGAAACACCATATATTTT,CASSFSSEGNTIYF,TRBV28,NA,NA,14,TRBJ1-3
TGTGCCAGTAGTACCCCCTTGGGGACAGGGGACAGGAACACTGAAGCTTTCTTT,CASSTPLGTGDRNTEAFF,TRBV19,NA,TRBD1,18,TRBJ1-1